The present TCR beta chain was sequenced within a study of vaccination and CD4 T cells after COVID-19. About the research overall: Overlapping spike peptides of SARS-CoV-2, HCoV-NL63, HCoV-OC43 and HCoV-229E stimulated the cells.

Germline V lookup: CDR1 LNHDA, CDR2 SQIVND (reference sequence). The CDR3 runs 14 residues. Trimming cost V 4 bases and J 6 bases, with 14 bases left between them. The treatment is: approximately nine-day PBMC culture with coronavirus spike peptide pools or control peptides (ViraFEST assay). In healthy vaccine recipients, nucleocapsid antibodies were negative before and after vaccination, showing no prior SARS-CoV-2 infection. As concerns this clonotype: Its antigen is undetermined.

The Oncomine TCR Beta short-read assay was applied to DNA of cultured CD4+ T cells. A single record per CDR3 protein comes from TCRdb applying MiXCR to the PCR reads. The sample records about 25,000 distinct CDR3 sequences, around 66% being singletons. Study-wide results and limits: Among reactive clones from convalescent patients, a median about 83% appeared only post-vaccination.

The sample in question was CD4+ T cells from blood, cultured in vitro, obtained after SARS-CoV-2 vaccination. This rearrangement joins TRBV19 to TRBJ2-3; the D call may be TRBD1 or TRBD2 (6 bases each). The clonotype originates from a human donor who received a COVID-19 vaccine. The CDR3 DNA reads TGTGCCAGTAGTAGACAGGCGGCGGGGGATACGCAGTATTTT. It specifies CASSRQAAGDTQYF. Based on the CDR3 plus reference TRBV19 and TRBJ2-3, the full variable domain is DGGITQSPKYLFRKEGQNVTLSCEQNLNHDAMYWYRQDPGQGLRLIYYSQIVNDFQKGDIAEGYSVSREKKESFPLTVTSAQKNPTAFYLCASSRQAAGDTQYFGPGTRLTVL.